This entry features one T cell receptor (beta chain) sequence. Antigen specificity is unknown. These data are taken from a study of response to subunit inactivated influenza vaccine. Findings and limits, study-wide: Authors suggested seasonal influenza vaccinations each recruit few new T cells.

TCRdb re-derived calls from the RT-PCR reads in MiXCR, one entry per CDR3 protein. Among roughly 570,000 distinct CDR3 sequences listed, 13% were seen once. The source is a man aged 50 or older who received an inactivated influenza vaccine. Material: PBMCs from blood, obtained 45 days after vaccination.

CDR3 DNA: TGTGCCAGCAGCTTTCAGACTGGCCCTGAGCAGTTCTTC. Its translation: CASSFQTGPEQFF. The V and J genes are TRBV7-9 and TRBJ2-1; no firm D call. The length of the CDR3 is 13 residues. Germline-derived CDR1 and CDR2 are SEHNR and FQNEAQ (reference sequence). Deletions cut 3 bases from V and 9 bases from J, with 12 bases between.